The next 21 T cell receptor beta chains were all read from a single sample in a study of T cells after yellow fever vaccination (dated by TCRdb to the late 2010s). Library construction relied on 5' RACE. Sequencing instrument: Illumina NovaSeq 6000. Through fastp at Q25 and MiXCR, TCRdb rebuilt clones from the public reads, retaining in-frame beta chains. Entries that share a CDR3 protein sequence are merged under the most common genes and DNA. Recorded for this sample are 45,000 to 60,000 distinct CDR3 sequences; 4.5% to 6% of them occurred a single time. The ten largest clones add up to less than 40% of the sample. The sample's treatment or condition label, decoded: live attenuated yellow fever vaccine strain. Sequenced here: PBMCs, either bulk or a sorted T-cell subset (CD4+, CD8+, memory, or dextramer-sorted; not recorded which), sampled on the day of the yellow fever booster vaccination. The receptors here all came from a man aged 18 to 29 who received the YFV17D yellow fever vaccine.

In this sample, this clonotype turned up a few times. V is TRBV6-6 and J is TRBJ2-7; D call uncertain. Germline V gene lookup returns CDR1 MNHNY and CDR2 SVGAGI (reference sequence). Trimming took off 10 bases at V and 3 bases at J, with 19 bases between the two ends. The CDR3 loop spans 14 amino acids. CDR3 sequence (DNA): TGTGCCACCAAGGAAGGGATCTCTCGCTACGAGCAGTACTTC. This codes for CATKEGISRYEQYF.

In this sample, this clonotype turned up a few times. The chain has TRBV29-1 and TRBJ2-3, with a tentative D call TRBD2 (6 bases). This CDR3 spans 14 amino acids. V lost 3 bases and J lost 2, with 12 bases in between. CDR1 SQVTM and CDR2 ANQGSEA come from the germline V gene. CDR3 sequence: CSVEGGVFTDTQYF. The CDR3 DNA is TGCAGCGTTGAGGGGGGAGTATTCACAGATACGCAGTATTTT.

This clonotype was recorded at least ten times. This chain links TRBV4-3 with TRBJ1-1; perhaps TRBD1 as D (6 bases). The CDR3 sequence is 15 residues long. The germline V and J ends were trimmed by 0 bases and 3 bases, with 11 bases remaining between them. The germline gives CDR1 LGHNA, CDR2 YSLEER. The CDR3 here is CASSQDGGPDTEAFF. In DNA, the CDR3 is TGCGCCAGCAGCCAAGACGGGGGGCCTGACACTGAAGCTTTCTTT.

Only a few counts were recorded for this clonotype. The chain joins TRBV5-1 to TRBJ1-1, with 9 bases matching TRBD1. V trimming: 1 base; J trimming: 4 bases; junction bases outside the gene matches: 8. The CDR3 loop spans 16 amino acids. In germline, CDR1 is SGHRS, CDR2 YFSETQ. The CDR3 spells CASSLRYRTGATEAFF. The CDR3 nucleotides read TGCGCCAGCAGCTTGCGATATCGGACAGGGGCCACTGAAGCTTTCTTT.

This clonotype came up a few times. This chain uses TRBV7-3 with TRBJ2-1, with 8 nucleotides matching TRBD2. This CDR3 is 16 amino acids long. V was clipped by 1 base and J by 4 bases; unmatched bases: 6. The germline CDR1 and CDR2 sequences are SGHTA and FQGTGA. DNA of the CDR3: TGTGCCAGCAGCTTAATGGAGCGGGGGCGGTACAATGAGCAGTTCTTC. As protein: CASSLMERGRYNEQFF.

This clonotype was seen a handful of times. The CDR3 is CASSLDHGTEVLEKLFF. CDR3 bases: TGCGCCAGCAGCTTGGACCACGGAACGGAAGTTCTCGAAAAACTGTTTTTT. The genes are TRBV5-1 and TRBJ1-4; the D is unclear. The CDR3 contains 17 residues. Germline V CDR1 and CDR2: SGHRS, YFSETQ. The V end lost 0 bases, the J end lost 8 bases, and 20 bases lay between the germline ends. The whole variable domain, filled in from reference TRBV5-1 and TRBJ1-4, reads KAGVTQTPRYLIKTRGQQVTLSCSPISGHRSVSWYQQTPGQGLQFLFEYFSETQRNKGNFPGRFSGRQFSNSRSEMNVSTLELGDSALYLCASSLDHGTEVLEKLFFGSGTQLSVL.

This clonotype was picked up a small number of times. The chain is built from TRBV9 and TRBJ1-6; a possible D gene is TRBD1 (6 bases). The germline V gene encodes CDR1 SGDLS and CDR2 YYNGEE. V was cut by 0 bases and J by 8 bases, with 18 bases left in between. The CDR3 spans 17 residues. CDR3 DNA: TGTGCCAGCAGCGTAGGAGGGGGGCCCAGGGCCGATTCACCCCTCCACTTT. Translating gives CASSVGGGPRADSPLHF.

This clonotype has at least ten counts. The rearrangement links TRBV7-6 to TRBJ1-2; 7 bases map to TRBD1. There are 12 residues in the CDR3. J lost 9 bases, V lost 5 bases, and 6 bases had no gene match. Per the germline V gene, CDR1 is SGHVS and CDR2 is FNYEAQ. The CDR3 DNA reads TGTGCCAGCAGCCGACAGGGCCTGAGCTACACCTTC. As protein: CASSRQGLSYTF.

This clonotype was counted many times. The chain uses TRBV5-6 and TRBJ2-4; no clear D gene. The CDR3 length is 12 residues. Trimming pared 0 bases from V and 3 bases from J, leaving 1 base between. Germline V lookup: CDR1 SGHDT, CDR2 YYEEEE. The CDR3 loop is CASSLGKNIQYF. Here the CDR3 DNA reads TGTGCCAGCAGCTTGGGCAAAAACATTCAGTACTTC. Using reference TRBV5-6 and TRBJ2-4 for the parts outside the CDR3, the full variable domain is DAGVTQSPTHLIKTRGQQVTLRCSPKSGHDTVSWYQQALGQGPQFIFQYYEEEERQRGNFPDRFSGHQFPNYSSELNVNALLLGDSALYLCASSLGKNIQYFGAGTRLSVL.

At least ten counts were recorded for this clonotype. This chain links TRBV4-1 with TRBJ1-5; D is perhaps TRBD1 (6 bases). CDR1 and CDR2 from the germline V gene are MGHRA and YSYEKL. Trimming shortened V by 1 base and J by 4 bases, and 8 bases separated the two germline ends. The CDR3 sequence is 14 residues long. The CDR3 region has the DNA TGCGCCAGCAGCCAAGTACAGGGAAATCAGCCCCAGCATTTT. It yields the protein CASSQVQGNQPQHF.

There are many counts of this clonotype. This chain links TRBV27 with TRBJ2-1, with 9 bases aligning to TRBD1. CDR3 size: 15 residues. V was clipped by 0 bases and J by 7 bases; unmatched bases: 4. In germline, CDR1 is MNHEY, CDR2 SMNVEV (reference sequence). The CDR3 DNA follows: TGTGCCAGCAGTTTATCGGGGACAGGGCGGAATGAGCAGTTCTTC. Its translation: CASSLSGTGRNEQFF.

J is TRBJ2-2 and V is TRBV14, with D hard to call. Germline values: CDR1 SGHDN, CDR2 FVKESK. The CDR3 contains 13 residues. V shed 6 bases and J shed 3 bases, with 8 bases lying between them. This chain's CDR3 is CASSWSDTGELFF. For the CDR3, the DNA is TGTGCCAGCAGTTGGTCGGACACCGGGGAGCTGTTTTTT.

This clonotype has only a few counts. CDR3 DNA sequence: TGTGCCAGCAGTTACTCGCCGGGGACAGGGGGCTCTGGGGCCAACGTCCTGACTTTC. Its protein product is CASSYSPGTGGSGANVLTF. The chain carries TRBV6-2 or TRBV6-3 and TRBJ2-6; the match to TRBD1 covers 11 bases. This CDR3 spans 19 amino acids. Germline values: CDR1 MNHEY, CDR2 SVGEGT. V gave up 0 bases and J gave up 0 bases; unmatched junction bases: 4.

The chain links TRBV9 to TRBJ2-3, with 7 bases matching TRBD2. This CDR3 is built from 12 residues. Germline V gene sequence: CDR1 SGDLS, CDR2 YYNGEE. V lost 7 bases and J lost 1; bases outside the gene matches: 0. The CDR3 protein is CASGGGTDTQYF. CDR3 sequence (DNA): TGTGCCAGCGGGGGGGGCACAGATACGCAGTATTTT.

In this sample, this clonotype turned up a few times. The CDR3 DNA sequence: TGTGCCAGCAGTTTACAGGGAAACACTGAAGCTTTCTTT. Protein: CASSLQGNTEAFF. The gene calls are TRBV12-3 or TRBV12-4 and TRBJ1-1, with a possible D match to TRBD1 (5 bases). CDR3 length: 13 amino acids. V was cut by 2 bases and J by 2 bases, with 6 bases left in between.

There are many counts of this clonotype. The chain employs TRBV4-1 and TRBJ1-5; D gene unclear. CDR3 size: 14 residues. Germline V gene sequence: CDR1 MGHRA, CDR2 YSYEKL. V shed 4 bases and J shed 1 base, with 8 bases lying between them. The CDR3 DNA sequence: TGCGCCAGCAGCCTGGCGGGCAGCAATCAGCCCCAGCATTTT. Its protein product is CASSLAGSNQPQHF.

This clonotype was counted ten times or more. The V call is TRBV5-1, the J call TRBJ1-5; D possibly corresponds to TRBD1 (5 bases). With 3 bases removed from V and 2 bases from J, the gap between germline ends came to 9 bases. The germline V gene has CDR1 SGHRS and CDR2 YFSETQ. The CDR3 totals 14 residues. The CDR3: CASSWDGGNQPQHF. The CDR3 region has the DNA TGCGCCAGCAGCTGGGACGGGGGCAATCAGCCCCAGCATTTT. Filled out from reference TRBV5-1 and TRBJ1-5, the complete variable domain reads KAGVTQTPRYLIKTRGQQVTLSCSPISGHRSVSWYQQTPGQGLQFLFEYFSETQRNKGNFPGRFSGRQFSNSRSEMNVSTLELGDSALYLCASSWDGGNQPQHFGDGTRLSIL.

This clonotype was counted many times. The J gene is TRBJ2-1, the V gene TRBV28, with 9 bases lining up with TRBD2. Looked up from germline, CDR1 is MDHEN and CDR2 is SYDVKM. V gave up 6 bases and J gave up 6 bases; unmatched junction bases: 9. CDR3 length equals 15 residues. The CDR3 protein is CASSSASGGSNEQFF. The DNA for the CDR3 is TGTGCCAGCAGCTCCGCGAGCGGGGGGAGCAATGAGCAGTTCTTC.

V is TRBV27 and J is TRBJ1-1; D is uncertain. Germline V gene data show CDR1 as MNHEY and CDR2 as SMNVEV (reference sequence). Trimming pared 6 bases from V and 2 bases from J, leaving 7 bases between. CDR3 size: 12 residues. The CDR3 here is CASSRTNTEAFF. CDR3 DNA: TGTGCCAGCAGCAGGACTAACACTGAAGCTTTCTTT.

This clonotype was picked up a small number of times. This chain joins TRBV4-2 and TRBJ2-5, with unresolved D. Trimming pared 0 bases from V and 3 bases from J, leaving 14 bases between. Germline V gene sequence: CDR1 LGHNA, CDR2 YNFKEQ. The CDR3 length is 16 residues. CDR3 in amino acids: CASSQEASGGEETQYF. The CDR3, as DNA: TGTGCCAGCAGCCAAGAAGCTTCTGGCGGAGAAGAGACCCAGTACTTC.

This clonotype came up a few times. The V call is TRBV15, the J call TRBJ2-5; 8 bases align to TRBD1. V trimming: 0 bases; J trimming: 5 bases; junction bases outside the gene matches: 8. This CDR3 contains 16 residues. CDR1 LNHNV and CDR2 YYDKDF come from the germline V gene (reference sequence). CDR3 sequence reads: CATSRDGQGGLETQYF. CDR3 nucleotide sequence: TGTGCCACCAGCAGAGATGGACAGGGAGGATTGGAGACCCAGTACTTC.